A single sample is the source of the 14 T cell receptor beta chains below, sequenced in a study of blood T cell repertoires in COVID-19 (dated by TCRdb to 2020 to 2021). Receptor libraries were prepared by the immunoSEQ multiplex PCR assay. TCRdb took over this immuneACCESS table, retaining in-frame rearrangements with V and J assigned. Such tables are incomplete; in checked studies, under half of the missing clones stem from an unresolved V gene, and the remainder is unexplained. The sample data list some 80,000 clones, and less than 85% of these were observed just once. Of the sample, approximately 5% falls within the top ten clones. Sequencing used peripheral blood. The receptors derive from a woman at least 80 years old with active or convalescent COVID-19.

This clone occurred once. The chain combines TRBV5-4 with TRBJ2-7, with D perhaps TRBD2 (5 bases). V was cut by 1 base and J by 0 bases, with 11 bases left in between. The CDR3 loop spans 15 amino acids. Germline values: CDR1 SGHNT, CDR2 YYREEE (reference sequence). The CDR3 region has the DNA TGTGCCAGCAGCTTGTATGAGGGCCCCTCCTACGAGCAGTACTTC. Translated, it gives CASSLYEGPSYEQYF.

The chain combines TRBV4-2 with TRBJ1-5; 7 nucleotides line up with TRBD1. The germline V gene has CDR1 LGHNA and CDR2 YNFKEQ. V lost 1 base, J lost 6 bases, and 9 bases stayed unmatched. CDR3 size: 16 residues. The CDR3 bases are TGTGCCAGCAGCCAAGGCTTTAGGGGGCGAATTCAGCCCCAGCATTTT. Protein: CASSQGFRGRIQPQHF.

V usage is TRBV28 and J usage is TRBJ1-5; D is undetermined. There are 13 residues in the CDR3. Trimming left V 2 bases short and J 6 bases short, with 8 bases between. In germline, CDR1 is MDHEN, CDR2 SYDVKM. CDR3 sequence: CASSLEGVQPQHF. In DNA form, the CDR3 reads TGTGCCAGCAGTTTAGAGGGAGTTCAGCCCCAGCATTTT.

V is TRBV5-3 and J is TRBJ2-2, with TRBD1 identical over 7 bases. TRBV5-3 is identified as an open reading frame with a role that is uncertain. V trimming: 10 bases; J trimming: 2 bases; junction bases outside the gene matches: 5. The CDR3 has 13 residues. CDR3 amino acids: CAPGQRNTGELFF. The CDR3 region has the DNA TGTGCCCCGGGACAGCGAAACACCGGGGAGCTGTTTTTT.

This sequence joins TRBV19 and TRBJ1-2; 7 positions match TRBD1. The CDR3 has 17 amino acids. Trimming removed 5 bases from V and 0 bases from J; junction bases left unmatched: 12. Germline CDR1 and CDR2: LNHDA and SQIVND (reference sequence). The CDR3 sequence: CASSSDAAGTANYGYTF. CDR3 bases: TGTGCCAGTAGTTCCGATGCGGCAGGGACAGCTAACTATGGCTACACCTTC.

There are a few counts of this clone. The rearrangement links TRBV28 to TRBJ1-2, with a tentative D call TRBD1 (6 bases). CDR1 is MDHEN, CDR2 SYDVKM, per germline. Deletions cut 5 bases from V and 6 bases from J, with 22 bases between. The CDR3 extends over 16 amino acids. The CDR3 sequence is CASSPPVPGGSDGYTF. In DNA form, the CDR3 reads TGTGCCAGCAGTCCCCCGGTTCCGGGGGGCTCTGATGGCTACACCTTC.

The chain uses TRBV4-2 and TRBJ1-2; 8 bases line up with TRBD1. V shed 0 bases, J shed 8 bases, and the junction held 8 bases outside the gene matches. The CDR3 is 15 amino acids. CDR1 and CDR2 from the germline V gene are LGHNA and YNFKEQ. The CDR3 reads CASSQDWDRTRGYTF. CDR3 DNA sequence: TGTGCCAGCAGCCAAGATTGGGACAGGACGAGAGGCTACACCTTC.

The chain links TRBV7-9 to TRBJ2-1, with D maybe TRBD2 (5 bases). The germline gives CDR1 SEHNR, CDR2 FQNEAQ (reference sequence). The CDR3 runs to 14 residues. Trimming stripped 0 bases from V and 14 bases from J, with 17 bases between. Written as DNA, the CDR3 is TGTGCCAGCAGCTTAGCTGAAAGGAGGACGGACGAGTTCTTC. Translated, it gives CASSLAERRTDEFF.

The chain employs TRBV3-1 (or the pseudogene TRBV3-2) and TRBJ2-7; tentative D call: TRBD2 (5 bases). Germline V gene data show CDR1 as LGHDT and CDR2 as YNNKEL (reference sequence). The V gene lost 4 bases and the J gene lost 2 bases, with 15 bases spanning the gap. This CDR3 has 15 residues. CDR3 coding DNA: TGTGCCAGCAGCCTCAGCGGTTCAGGACCCTACGAGCAGTACTTC. Its protein product is CASSLSGSGPYEQYF.

The gene calls are TRBV11-2 and TRBJ2-7, with D possibly being TRBD1 (6 bases). V gave up 5 bases and J gave up 5 bases, with 13 bases separating them. The CDR3 loop spans 13 amino acids. Germline V gives CDR1 SGHAT, CDR2 FQNNGV. CDR3 loop: CASSQARGDEQYF. CDR3 DNA: TGTGCCAGCAGCCAGGCCAGGGGAGACGAGCAGTACTTC. The complete variable domain, with remaining parts taken from reference TRBV11-2 and TRBJ2-7, reads EAGVAQSPRYKIIEKRQSVAFWCNPISGHATLYWYQQILGQGPKLLIQFQNNGVVDDSQLPKDRFSAERLKGVDSTLKIQPAKLEDSAVYLCASSQARGDEQYFGPGTRLTVT.

The chain combines TRBV5-1 with TRBJ1-1, with TRBD1 identical over 8 bases. The J segment lost 2 bases and the V segment lost 0 bases, leaving 3 bases of the junction unmatched. Germline V gene data show CDR1 as SGHRS and CDR2 as YFSETQ. CDR3 length equals 15 residues. The CDR3 here is CASSLDGQGNTEAFF. In DNA form, the CDR3 reads TGCGCCAGCAGCTTGGATGGACAGGGTAACACTGAAGCTTTCTTT.

The chain links TRBV10-3 to TRBJ1-2, with 8 bases matching TRBD1. From germline, CDR1 is ENHRY and CDR2 SYGVKD. The CDR3 length is 14 residues. V shed 6 bases and J 9 bases; nucleotides not matched to a gene: 12. CDR3 protein: CAIREDRERESYTF. The CDR3 nucleotides read TGTGCCATCAGAGAGGACAGGGAGAGGGAGAGCTACACCTTC.

The chain carries TRBV5-5 and TRBJ1-5; 7 bases line up with TRBD1. The junction had 4 bases not matched to a gene; V was cut back by 4 bases and J by 0 bases. CDR3 length: 15 amino acids. Germline V gene sequence: CDR1 SGHKS, CDR2 YYEKEE (reference sequence). CDR3 sequence (DNA): TGTGCCAGCAGCCCAGGACAGGTTAGCAATCAGCCCCAGCATTTT. Translation gives CASSPGQVSNQPQHF.

This sequence joins TRBV5-4 and TRBJ2-5, with 9 bases identical to TRBD1. CDR1 and CDR2 from the germline V gene are SGHNT and YYREEE (reference sequence). After removal of 4 bases from V and 5 bases from J, the junction contained 9 bases not matched to a gene. This CDR3 comprises 15 residues. The CDR3 nucleotides are TGTGCCAGCAGCATCACCGGGACAGGGAGGGAGACCCAGTACTTC. It yields the protein CASSITGTGRETQYF.